These T cell receptor beta chains were read from a single sample in a study of metastatic and nonmetastatic thyroid tumors. TCRdb reanalyzed the PCR reads via MiXCR. The top ten hold 3.6% of the sample, which has approximately 84,000 clones, 15% seen once. Sequencing input: blood. The origin of the receptors is a female donor with papillary thyroid cancer or a benign thyroid nodule (not recorded which). Some clones in this sample may be carry-over from other donors' samples. Each CDR3 is given with its conserved first and last residue. The D gene is left open where the match is weak. Not every row has a clone size; where given, it reads once, few, many or a size class.

CSARDQDRDYGYTF | TGCAGTGCTAGAGATCAGGACAGGGACTATGGCTACACCTTC | TRBV20-1 | many | TRBD1 | TRBJ1-2
CASSFDPGGYGYTF | TGTGCCAGCAGCTTTGACCCTGGAGGTTATGGCTACACCTTC | TRBV11-1 | many | . | TRBJ1-2
CASSFSLDRSGKLFF | TGTGCCAGCAGTTTCTCCTTGGACCGTAGCGGCAAACTGTTTTTT | TRBV28 | many | . | TRBJ1-4
CAISESIPSRSPLHF | TGTGCCATCAGTGAGTCTATACCGTCCCGGTCACCCCTCCACTTT | TRBV10-3 | many | . | TRBJ1-6
CASSASAIGYTF | TGTGCCAGCAGCGCCTCTGCCATCGGCTACACCTTC | TRBV9 | few | . | TRBJ1-2
CASSYEGAAEAFF | TGTGCCAGCAGTTACGAGGGGGCGGCTGAAGCTTTCTTT | TRBV6-2/TRBV6-3 | few | TRBD1 | TRBJ1-1
CAWGRPWAEETQYF | TGTGCCTGGGGCCGGCCTTGGGCTGAAGAGACCCAGTACTTC | TRBV30 | many | . | TRBJ2-5
CASSSRTGGGSPLNF | TGTGCCAGCAGTTCCCGGACAGGGGGGGGGTCACCCCTCAACTTT | TRBV28 | . | TRBD1 | TRBJ1-6
CASMAEGGGPGWTDTQYF | TGTGCCAGCATGGCGGAGGGCGGGGGACCGGGGTGGACAGATACGCAGTATTTT | TRBV28 | few | TRBD2 | TRBJ2-3
CASFGESSYNEQFF | TGTGCCAGTTTTGGGGAAAGCTCCTACAATGAGCAGTTCTTC | TRBV19 | many | . | TRBJ2-1
CASSLDTTHSGNTIYF | TGCGCCAGCAGCCTAGACACTACCCACTCTGGAAACACCATATATTTT | TRBV5-1 | many | . | TRBJ1-3
CASSGDRGRNSPLHF | TGTGCCAGCAGTGGGGACAGGGGTAGAAATTCACCCCTCCACTTT | TRBV25-1 | many | TRBD1 | TRBJ1-6
CASSLGQGGYGYTF | TGTGCCAGCAGCTTGGGACAGGGTGGCTATGGCTACACCTTC | TRBV7-3 | many | TRBD1 | TRBJ1-2
CSALGQSTDTQYF | TGCAGTGCTCTTGGACAGAGCACAGATACGCAGTATTTT | TRBV20-1 | few | . | TRBJ2-3
CASRRDRGSMTGELFF | TGTGCCAGCAGACGCGACAGGGGATCGATGACCGGGGAGCTGTTTTTT | TRBV28 | many | TRBD1 | TRBJ2-2
CASSLGQGHEQYF | TGTGCCAGCAGCTTAGGACAGGGCCACGAGCAGTACTTC | TRBV7-3 | many | TRBD1 | TRBJ2-7
CASSYGQGGVQFF | TGTGCCAGCAGCTATGGACAGGGTGGGGTTCAGTTTTTT | TRBV7-9 | many | TRBD1 | TRBJ1-4
CASSLVGGYGYTF | TGTGCCAGCAGCTTAGTGGGTGGCTATGGCTACACCTTC | TRBV7-8 | many | . | TRBJ1-2
CASTPRGQDPTTNEKLFF | TGTGCCAGTACCCCTCGGGGACAGGACCCTACAACTAATGAAAAACTGTTTTTT | TRBV19 | many | TRBD1 | TRBJ1-4
CASSYSTVPGNTEAFF | TGTGCCAGCAGTTACTCGACAGTACCAGGGAACACTGAAGCTTTCTTT | TRBV6-5 | many | . | TRBJ1-1
CASNLQGSNQPQHF | TGTGCCAGTAACCTTCAGGGGAGTAATCAGCCCCAGCATTTT | TRBV19 | many | . | TRBJ1-5
CASSLGSWVRTEAFF | TGTGCCAGCAGCTTGGGAAGTTGGGTAAGGACTGAAGCTTTCTTT | TRBV5-8 | . | . | TRBJ1-1
CASSQVLSSGSYNEQFF | TGCGCCAGCAGCCAAGTGCTCTCTAGCGGGTCCTACAATGAGCAGTTCTTC | TRBV4-1 | many | TRBD2 | TRBJ2-1
CAIDSGGGDTQYF | TGTGCCATCGATAGCGGGGGGGGAGATACGCAGTATTTT | TRBV10-3 | many | TRBD2 | TRBJ2-3
CATSDSGLAGHSYNEQFF | TGTGCCACCAGTGACTCGGGACTAGCGGGACACTCCTACAATGAGCAGTTCTTC | TRBV6-4 | . | TRBD2 | TRBJ2-1
CASSTLDGRAANTEAFF | TGTGCCAGCAGCACGTTGGATGGACGGGCTGCGAACACTGAAGCTTTCTTT | TRBV11-1 | . | . | TRBJ1-1
CASSPRQGDTDTQYF | TGTGCCAGCAGCCCCAGACAGGGGGACACAGATACGCAGTATTTT | TRBV6-1 | many | TRBD1 | TRBJ2-3
CASSSSRGSSNTQYF | TGCGCCAGCAGCTCTAGTCGGGGTAGTTCAAATACGCAGTATTTT | TRBV4-3 | . | . | TRBJ2-3
CASILGGVYNSPLHF | TGTGCCAGCATTCTCGGGGGAGTGTATAATTCACCCCTCCACTTT | TRBV27 | few | . | TRBJ1-6
CASSLGPPSSGNTIYF | TGTGCCAGCTCACTCGGGCCCCCAAGCTCTGGAAACACCATATATTTT | TRBV18 | many | . | TRBJ1-3
CSSIYSNQPQHF | TGTTCCAGCATTTACTCAAATCAGCCCCAGCATTTT | TRBV6-2/TRBV6-3 | . | . | TRBJ1-5
CASSLRGSNGEAYEQYF | TGTGCCAGCAGCTTACGAGGATCTAACGGGGAGGCCTACGAGCAGTACTTC | TRBV11-2 | . | . | TRBJ2-7
CASSELGSIPSGAKVLTF | TGTGCCAGCAGTGAATTGGGCAGCATACCTTCTGGGGCCAAAGTCCTGACTTTC | TRBV25-1 | . | . | TRBJ2-6
CASSLGFSSYEQYF | TGTGCCAGCAGCTTAGGGTTCAGCTCCTACGAGCAGTACTTC | TRBV11-2 | many | . | TRBJ2-7
CASTQGGGGNQPHHF | TGTGCCAGCACCCAAGGAGGGGGTGGGAATCAGCCCCATCATTTT | TRBV6-1 | . | . | TRBJ1-5
CAGSPPVVQYF | TGTGCCGGCAGCCCACCGGTGGTGCAGTACTTC | TRBV6-2/TRBV6-3 | . | . | TRBJ2-7
CASSLGVRGLNQPQHF | TGTGCCAGCAGCTTGGGGGTGCGGGGACTCAATCAGCCCCAGCATTTT | TRBV5-6 | . | . | TRBJ1-5
CASLLGQGGQPQHF | TGTGCCAGCCTTTTGGGACAGGGTGGACAGCCCCAGCATTTT | TRBV27 | many | TRBD1 | TRBJ1-5
CASSLAGFGRPRETQFF | TGTGCCAGCAGCTTAGCCGGTTTCGGCAGGCCCCGTGAGACCCAGTTCTTT | TRBV7-8 | . | . | TRBJ2-5
CASRGVKTEANVLTF | TGTGCCAGCAGGGGCGTGAAGACTGAGGCCAACGTCCTGACTTTC | TRBV11-2 | . | . | TRBJ2-6
CASIKRGQESSYNSPLHF | TGTGCCAGCATCAAAAGGGGGCAGGAGAGCTCCTATAATTCACCCCTCCACTTT | TRBV14 | few | TRBD1 | TRBJ1-6
CASRAWDGGTEAFF | TGTGCCAGCAGGGCCTGGGACGGTGGGACTGAAGCTTTCTTT | TRBV6-1 | many | . | TRBJ1-1
CAWSADGYEQYF | TGTGCCTGGAGTGCCGACGGCTACGAGCAGTACTTC | TRBV30 | many | . | TRBJ2-7
CASSLGTSGAYTGELFF | TGCGCCAGCAGCCTCGGTACTAGCGGGGCATACACCGGGGAGCTGTTTTTT | TRBV4-1 | few | TRBD2 | TRBJ2-2
CASSLAVGLAQRNEQFF | TGTGCCAGCAGCTTAGCAGTTGGACTAGCCCAAAGAAATGAGCAGTTCTTC | TRBV11-1 | once | TRBD2 | TRBJ2-1
CASSGGQGANYGYTF | TGCGCCAGCAGTGGGGGACAGGGGGCTAACTATGGCTACACCTTC | TRBV5-1 | once | TRBD1 | TRBJ1-2
CASSAGGAVNNEQFF | TGTGCCAGCAGTGCGGGGGGGGCTGTTAACAATGAGCAGTTCTTC | TRBV5-5 | many | TRBD2 | TRBJ2-1
CASSLSTGMVADTQYF | TGTGCCAGCTCACTATCAACGGGGATGGTGGCAGATACGCAGTATTTT | TRBV18 | many | . | TRBJ2-3
CAAGGDLQETQYF | TGTGCCGCGGGGGGAGACCTCCAAGAGACCCAGTACTTC | TRBV7-7 | many | TRBD2 | TRBJ2-5
CATSDSGSDTQYF | TGTGCCACCAGTGACTCAGGGTCAGATACGCAGTATTTT | TRBV24-1 | many | . | TRBJ2-3
CATSRDLGYNSPLHF | TGTGCCACCAGCAGAGATCTGGGATATAATTCACCCCTCCACTTT | TRBV15 | medium-sized | . | TRBJ1-6
CASSQDPLGDGYGYTF | TGTGCCAGCAGCCAAGATCCCTTGGGAGATGGCTATGGCTACACCTTC | TRBV4-2 | many | . | TRBJ1-2